This T cell receptor beta chain appears in the sequencing data of a study of T-cell memory formation after mild COVID-19. About the research overall: The two donors had largely donor-specific TCR clusters. Findings and caveats of the study: Clones that got smaller from day 15 to 85 had even CD4/CD8, while clones growing later tipped toward CD4+.

The CDR3 is made up of 15 amino acids. Trimming stripped 0 bases from V and 6 bases from J, with 15 bases between. Germline lookup yields CDR1 SGHDN and CDR2 FVKESK. MiXCR, applied by TCRdb to the 5' RACE reads, yields one record per CDR3 protein. This table holds 25,000 to 35,000 distinct CDR3 sequences, 9% to 15% found once. A remark on this clonotype: Its specificity is not known.

The specimen was PBMCs or a T cell subset sorted from them (not recorded which). The chain recombines TRBV14 with TRBJ2-7; possible D gene TRBD1, 6 bases. This receptor was identified in an adult woman who had mild COVID-19 (a few samples of this study predate the infection). Cell type and time point are not known. CDR3 region: CASSQDRNRAGEQYF. DNA for the CDR3: TGTGCCAGCAGCCAAGATAGGAACAGGGCGGGCGAGCAGTACTTC.